This TCR beta chain comes out of a study of OX40 agonist ivuxolimab in advanced cancers. CDR1 is MNHNS, CDR2 SASEGT, per germline. V dropped 5 bases and J dropped 1 base, with 8 bases sitting between them. This CDR3 comprises 13 residues. Using immunoSEQ multiplex PCR, the repertoire was profiled, and TCRdb retains in-frame clones only, with some absent. This table holds more than 65,000 clones, roughly four fifths found once. The sequencing used CD4+ or CD8+ T cells sorted from blood, collected in a trial of the OX40 agonist ivuxolimab. The V gene is TRBV6-1, the J gene TRBJ1-1, with D hard to call. This sequence was found in an adult with an advanced solid tumor such as melanoma, head and neck, liver or kidney cancer. The CDR3 region is CASSSRGNTEAFF. CDR3 in DNA: TGTGCCAGCAGTTCCCGAGGGAACACTGAAGCTTTCTTT.